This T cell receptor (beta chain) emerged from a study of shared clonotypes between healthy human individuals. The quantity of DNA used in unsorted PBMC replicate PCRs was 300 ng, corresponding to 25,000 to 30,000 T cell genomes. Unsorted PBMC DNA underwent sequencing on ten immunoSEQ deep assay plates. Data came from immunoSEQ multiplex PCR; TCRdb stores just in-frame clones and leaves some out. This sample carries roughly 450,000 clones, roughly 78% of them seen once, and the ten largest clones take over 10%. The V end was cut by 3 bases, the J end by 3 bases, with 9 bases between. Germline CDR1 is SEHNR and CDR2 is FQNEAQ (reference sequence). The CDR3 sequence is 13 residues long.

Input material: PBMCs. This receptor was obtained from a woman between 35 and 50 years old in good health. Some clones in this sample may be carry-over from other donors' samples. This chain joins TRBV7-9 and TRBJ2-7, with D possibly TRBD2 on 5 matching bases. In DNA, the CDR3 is TGTGCCAGCAGCTTTATAGCGAACTACGAGCAGTACTTC. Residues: CASSFIANYEQYF.